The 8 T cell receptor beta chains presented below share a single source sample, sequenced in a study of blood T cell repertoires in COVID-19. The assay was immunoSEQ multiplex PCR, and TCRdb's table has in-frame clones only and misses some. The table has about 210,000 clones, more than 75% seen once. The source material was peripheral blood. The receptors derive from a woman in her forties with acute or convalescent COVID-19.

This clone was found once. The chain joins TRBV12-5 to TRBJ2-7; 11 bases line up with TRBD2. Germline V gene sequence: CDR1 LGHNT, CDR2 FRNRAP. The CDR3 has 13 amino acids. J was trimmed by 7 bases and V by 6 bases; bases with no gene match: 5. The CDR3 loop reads CASGLAGVREQYF. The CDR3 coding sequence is TGTGCTAGTGGACTAGCGGGAGTTAGAGAGCAGTACTTC.

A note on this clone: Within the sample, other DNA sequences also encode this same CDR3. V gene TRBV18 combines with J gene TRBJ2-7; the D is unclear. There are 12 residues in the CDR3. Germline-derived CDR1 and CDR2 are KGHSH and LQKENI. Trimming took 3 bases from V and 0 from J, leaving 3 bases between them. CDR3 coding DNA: TGTGCCAGCTCACCCTCCTCCTACGAGCAGTACTTC. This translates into CASSPSSYEQYF.

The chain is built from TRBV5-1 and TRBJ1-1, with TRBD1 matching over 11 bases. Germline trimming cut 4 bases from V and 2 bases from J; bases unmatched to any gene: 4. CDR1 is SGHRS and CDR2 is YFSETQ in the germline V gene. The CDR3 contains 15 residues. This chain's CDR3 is CASSPGTGGNTEAFF. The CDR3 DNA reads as TGCGCCAGCAGCCCTGGGACAGGGGGTAACACTGAAGCTTTCTTT.

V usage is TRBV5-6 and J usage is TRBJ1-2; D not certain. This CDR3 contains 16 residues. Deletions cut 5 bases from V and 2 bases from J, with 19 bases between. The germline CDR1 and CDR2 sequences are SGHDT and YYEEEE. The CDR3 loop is CASSPLEGVRNYGYTF. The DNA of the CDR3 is TGTGCCAGCAGTCCGCTAGAGGGAGTACGGAACTATGGCTACACCTTC.

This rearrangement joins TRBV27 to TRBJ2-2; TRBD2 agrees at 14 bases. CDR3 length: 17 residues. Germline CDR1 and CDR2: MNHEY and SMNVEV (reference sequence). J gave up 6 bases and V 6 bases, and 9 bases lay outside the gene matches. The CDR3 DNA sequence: TGTGCCAGCAGCTACGCCGGGACTAGCGGGAGCCCCGGGGAGCTGTTTTTT. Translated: CASSYAGTSGSPGELFF.

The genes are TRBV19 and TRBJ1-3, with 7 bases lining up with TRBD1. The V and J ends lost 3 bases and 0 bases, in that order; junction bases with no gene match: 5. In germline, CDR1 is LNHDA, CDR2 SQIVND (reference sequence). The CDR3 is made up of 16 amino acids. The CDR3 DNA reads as TGTGCCAGTAGTATTCCGGGACAGCACTCTGGAAACACCATATATTTT. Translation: CASSIPGQHSGNTIYF.

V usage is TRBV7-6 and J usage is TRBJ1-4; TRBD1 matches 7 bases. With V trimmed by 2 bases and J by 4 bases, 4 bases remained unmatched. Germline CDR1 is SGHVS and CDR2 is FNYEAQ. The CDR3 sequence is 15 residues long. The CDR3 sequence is CASSLRTGFNEKLFF. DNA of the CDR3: TGTGCCAGCAGCTTAAGGACAGGTTTTAATGAAAAACTGTTTTTT.

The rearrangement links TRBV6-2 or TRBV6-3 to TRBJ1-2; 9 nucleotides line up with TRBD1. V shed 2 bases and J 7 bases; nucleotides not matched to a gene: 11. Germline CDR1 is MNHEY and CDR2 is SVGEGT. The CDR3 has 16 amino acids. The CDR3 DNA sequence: TGTGCCAGCAGTTACCCAAGACAGGGGGAGACTGGTGGCTACACCTTC. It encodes CASSYPRQGETGGYTF.